The 10 T cell receptor beta chains in this list originate from one sample, sequenced in a study of shared clonotypes between healthy human individuals. Sequencing used immunoSEQ multiplex PCR; TCRdb keeps in-frame clones, though not all of them. Among 2 million to 2.5 million clones listed, approximately 95% were seen once. Sequencing was done on a sample of naive CD4+ T cells sorted from blood. Subset of the sample: CD45RA+ positively selected. These receptors originate from a young man in good health.

The rearrangement links TRBV15 to TRBJ2-7; 7 nucleotides line up with TRBD2. Germline trimming cut 6 bases from V and 6 bases from J; bases unmatched to any gene: 8. Germline assignment: CDR1 LNHNV and CDR2 YYDKDF (reference sequence). The CDR3 is 13 amino acids. The CDR3 sequence: CATRSGGRFEQYF. CDR3 sequence (DNA): TGTGCCACCAGATCGGGGGGACGGTTCGAGCAGTACTTC.

This chain's CDR3 is CAWGVVRSPLHF. CDR3 sequence (DNA): TGTGCCTGGGGGGTTGTCCGTTCACCCCTCCACTTT. This chain uses TRBV30 with TRBJ1-6; no clear D. The V end lost 5 bases, the J end lost 9 bases, and 11 bases lay between the germline ends. This CDR3 comprises 12 residues. Germline V gene data show CDR1 as GTSNPN and CDR2 as SVGIG (reference sequence).

The chain employs TRBV27 and TRBJ2-1; TRBD2 agrees at 14 bases. The junction had 6 bases not matched to a gene; V was cut back by 7 bases and J by 7 bases. The germline gives CDR1 MNHEY, CDR2 SMNVEV (reference sequence). CDR3 length: 15 residues. CDR3 amino acids: CASTPGTSGRNEQFF. CDR3 bases: TGTGCCAGCACCCCCGGGACTAGCGGGAGAAATGAGCAGTTCTTC.

The chain links TRBV5-1 to TRBJ2-7, with TRBD2 as a possible D gene (6 bases). V shed 0 bases and J shed 10 bases, with 17 bases lying between them. Germline-derived CDR1 and CDR2 are SGHRS and YFSETQ. The CDR3 is made up of 14 amino acids. The CDR3 DNA sequence: TGCGCCAGCAGCTTGGGGAGCGGGTTTGGGGATCAGTACTTC. It specifies CASSLGSGFGDQYF.

This sequence joins TRBV30 and TRBJ1-1, with D uncertain. Trimming took off 0 bases at V and 5 bases at J, with 7 bases between the two ends. The CDR3 has 12 residues. Germline CDR1 GTSNPN, CDR2 SVGIG (reference sequence). The CDR3 sequence: CAWSVPYTEAFF. CDR3 nucleotides: TGTGCCTGGAGTGTACCATATACTGAAGCTTTCTTT.

The chain carries TRBV30 and TRBJ2-6; 7 positions match TRBD2. V lost 4 bases and J lost 0; bases outside the gene matches: 3. The germline V gene encodes CDR1 GTSNPN and CDR2 SVGIG (reference sequence). The CDR3 has 15 amino acids. The CDR3 protein is CAWTGGSSGANVLTF. CDR3 DNA sequence: TGTGCCTGGACGGGCGGGAGCTCTGGGGCCAACGTCCTGACTTTC.

This clone was seen a handful of times. The chain is built from TRBV13 and TRBJ1-6; the D is unclear. This CDR3 has 15 amino acids. CDR1 PRHDT and CDR2 FYEKMQ come from the germline V gene (reference sequence). With 2 bases removed from V and 5 bases from J, the gap between germline ends came to 10 bases. The CDR3 loop is CASSLFSPNNSPLHF. CDR3 sequence (DNA): TGTGCCAGCAGCTTATTTAGCCCGAATAATTCACCCCTCCACTTT. The full variable domain, rest sourced from reference TRBV13 and TRBJ1-6, is AAGVIQSPRHLIKEKRETATLKCYPIPRHDTVYWYQQGPGQDPQFLISFYEKMQSDKGSIPDRFSAQQFSDYHSELNMSSLELGDSALYFCASSLFSPNNSPLHFGNGTRLTVT.

V gene TRBV28 combines with J gene TRBJ2-1, with 10 bases fitting TRBD1. The V gene end was trimmed by 10 bases and the J gene end by 4 bases; junction bases not matched to a gene: 7. The CDR3 length is 14 residues. Germline V lookup: CDR1 MDHEN, CDR2 SYDVKM. CDR3 DNA: TGTGCCACCACTCCGGGACAGGGGTACAATGAGCAGTTCTTC. Encoded protein: CATTPGQGYNEQFF.

This clone was picked up one time. The rearrangement uses TRBV5-6 and TRBJ1-5; possible D gene TRBD1, 5 bases. Germline assignment: CDR1 SGHDT and CDR2 YYEEEE. The CDR3 runs to 12 residues. V was clipped by 2 bases and J by 15 bases, with 15 bases between them. The CDR3 coding sequence is TGTGCCAGCAGCTTTAGTGGAGGACAAGGGCATTTT. It translates to CASSFSGGQGHF.

The V gene is TRBV19, the J gene TRBJ2-1; D remains unclear. The germline V gene has CDR1 LNHDA and CDR2 SQIVND (reference sequence). V shed 3 bases and J shed 8 bases, with 5 bases lying between them. The length of the CDR3 is 11 residues. In nucleotides, the CDR3 is TGTGCCAGTAGTATGAAGTATGAGCAGTTCTTC. Its translation: CASSMKYEQFF.